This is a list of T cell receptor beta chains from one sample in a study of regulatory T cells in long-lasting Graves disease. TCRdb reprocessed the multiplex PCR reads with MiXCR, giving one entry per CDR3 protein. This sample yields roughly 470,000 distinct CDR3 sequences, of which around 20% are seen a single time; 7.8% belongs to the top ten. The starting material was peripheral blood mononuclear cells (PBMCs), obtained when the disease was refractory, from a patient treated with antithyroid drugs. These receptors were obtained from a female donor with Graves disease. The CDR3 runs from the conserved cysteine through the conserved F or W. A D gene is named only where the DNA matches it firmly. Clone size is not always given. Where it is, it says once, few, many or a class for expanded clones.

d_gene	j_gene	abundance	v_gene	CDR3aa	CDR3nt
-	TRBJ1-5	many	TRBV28	CASGYPRRDFNQPQHF	TGTGCCAGCGGTTACCCAAGACGGGACTTCAATCAGCCCCAGCATTTT
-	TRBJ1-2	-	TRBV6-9	CASSYSWGGSDGYTF	TGTGCCAGCAGTTACTCTTGGGGGGGCTCGGATGGCTACACCTTC
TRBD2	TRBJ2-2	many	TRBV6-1	CASTSIWGGRVTGELFF	TGTGCCAGCACCTCCATTTGGGGCGGGAGAGTCACCGGGGAGCTGTTTTTT
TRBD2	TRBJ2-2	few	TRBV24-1	CATSDPEGRGTGELFF	TGTGCCACCAGTGATCCTGAGGGGAGGGGCACCGGGGAGCTGTTTTTT
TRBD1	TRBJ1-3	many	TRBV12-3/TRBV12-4	CASRGTGAENTIYF	TGTGCCAGCAGAGGGACAGGGGCGGAAAACACCATATATTTT
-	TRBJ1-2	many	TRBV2	CASRDAAPYGYTF	TGTGCCAGCAGGGATGCAGCCCCATATGGCTACACCTTC
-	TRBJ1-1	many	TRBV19	CASRIAANTEAFF	TGTGCCAGTAGGATCGCTGCGAACACTGAAGCTTTCTTT
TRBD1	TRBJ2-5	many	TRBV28	CASSRSGQGEETQYF	TGTGCCAGCAGTCGATCCGGACAGGGAGAGGAGACCCAGTACTTC
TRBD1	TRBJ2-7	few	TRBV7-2	CASRDRTFSYEQYF	TGTGCCAGCAGGGACAGGACTTTTTCCTACGAGCAGTACTTC
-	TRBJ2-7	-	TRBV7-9	CASSLTGFHGQYF	TGTGCCAGCAGCTTAACAGGGTTTCACGGGCAGTACTTC
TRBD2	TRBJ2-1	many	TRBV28	CAGGLAGGREQFF	TGTGCCGGAGGGCTAGCGGGAGGGAGGGAGCAGTTCTTC
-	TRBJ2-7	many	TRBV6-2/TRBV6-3	CASSYEGGGEQYF	TGTGCCAGCAGTTACGAAGGAGGGGGCGAGCAGTACTTC
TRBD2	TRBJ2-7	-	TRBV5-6	CASSLSGKSYEQYF	TGTGCCAGCAGCCTTAGCGGGAAATCCTACGAGCAGTACTTC
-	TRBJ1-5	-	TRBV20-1	CSARRTRGNQPQHF	TGCAGTGCTAGAAGGACCCGGGGGAATCAGCCCCAGCATTTT
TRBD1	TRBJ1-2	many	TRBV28	CASSLTGLRVGYTF	TGTGCCAGCAGTTTGACAGGGTTGAGGGTTGGCTACACCTTC
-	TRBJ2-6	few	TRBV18	CASSPGVGGAGANVLTF	TGTGCCAGCTCACCGGGGGTTGGCGGGGCTGGGGCCAACGTCCTGACTTTC